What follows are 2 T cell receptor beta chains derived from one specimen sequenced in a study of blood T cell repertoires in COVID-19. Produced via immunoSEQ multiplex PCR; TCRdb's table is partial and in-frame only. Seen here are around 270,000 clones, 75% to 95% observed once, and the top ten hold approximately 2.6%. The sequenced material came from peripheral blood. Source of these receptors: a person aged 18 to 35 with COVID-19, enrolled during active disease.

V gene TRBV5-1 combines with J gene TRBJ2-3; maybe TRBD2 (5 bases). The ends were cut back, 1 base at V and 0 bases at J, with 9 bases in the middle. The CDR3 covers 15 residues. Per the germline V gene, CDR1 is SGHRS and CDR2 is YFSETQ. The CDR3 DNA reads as TGCGCCAGCAGCTTGAGGAGGCTCAGCACAGATACGCAGTATTTT. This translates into CASSLRRLSTDTQYF.

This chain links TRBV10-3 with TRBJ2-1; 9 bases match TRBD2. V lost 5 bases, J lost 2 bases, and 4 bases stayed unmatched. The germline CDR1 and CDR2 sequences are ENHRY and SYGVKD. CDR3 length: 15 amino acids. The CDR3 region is CAISLAGPAYNEQFF. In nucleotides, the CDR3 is TGTGCCATCAGTCTAGCGGGACCTGCCTACAATGAGCAGTTCTTC.